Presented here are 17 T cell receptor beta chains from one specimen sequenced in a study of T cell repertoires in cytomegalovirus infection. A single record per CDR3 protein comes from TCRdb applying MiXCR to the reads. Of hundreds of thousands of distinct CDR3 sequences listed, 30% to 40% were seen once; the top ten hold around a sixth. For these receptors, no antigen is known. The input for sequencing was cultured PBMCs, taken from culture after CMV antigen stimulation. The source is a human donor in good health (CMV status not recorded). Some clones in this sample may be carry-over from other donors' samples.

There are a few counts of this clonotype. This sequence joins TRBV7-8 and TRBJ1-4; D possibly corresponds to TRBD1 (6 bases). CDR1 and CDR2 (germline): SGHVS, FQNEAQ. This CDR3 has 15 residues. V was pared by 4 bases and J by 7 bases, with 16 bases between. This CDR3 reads CASSSEGGVGEKLFF. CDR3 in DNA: TGTGCCAGCAGCTCCGAGGGGGGCGTTGGTGAAAAACTGTTTTTT.

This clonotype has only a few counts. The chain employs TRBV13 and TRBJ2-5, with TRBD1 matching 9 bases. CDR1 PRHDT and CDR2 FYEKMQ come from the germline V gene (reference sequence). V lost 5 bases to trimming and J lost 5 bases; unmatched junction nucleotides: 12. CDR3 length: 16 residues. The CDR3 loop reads CASSLPGTGLAETQYF. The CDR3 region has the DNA TGTGCCAGCAGCCTCCCCGGGACAGGGCTTGCCGAGACCCAGTACTTC.

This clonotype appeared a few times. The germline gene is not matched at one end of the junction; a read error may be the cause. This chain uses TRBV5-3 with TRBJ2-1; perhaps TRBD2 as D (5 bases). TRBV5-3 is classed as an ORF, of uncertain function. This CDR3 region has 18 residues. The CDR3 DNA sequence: TGTGCCAGCAGCTTTTTTAACCCTAGCTTAAGCTCCTACAATGAGCAGTTCTTC. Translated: CASSFFNPSLSSYNEQFF.

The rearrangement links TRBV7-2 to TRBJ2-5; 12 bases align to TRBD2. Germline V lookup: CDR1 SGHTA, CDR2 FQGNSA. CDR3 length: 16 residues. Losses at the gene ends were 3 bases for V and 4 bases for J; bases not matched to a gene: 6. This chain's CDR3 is CASSFRPSGRGETQYF. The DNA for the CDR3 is TGTGCCAGCAGCTTTCGGCCTAGCGGGAGGGGAGAGACCCAGTACTTC.

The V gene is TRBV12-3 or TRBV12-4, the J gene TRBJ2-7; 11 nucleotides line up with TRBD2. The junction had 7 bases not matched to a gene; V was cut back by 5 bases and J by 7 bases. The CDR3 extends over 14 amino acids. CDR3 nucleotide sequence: TGTGCCAGCAGTGCTCTAGCGGGAGGTGGAGAGCAGTACTTC. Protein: CASSALAGGGEQYF.

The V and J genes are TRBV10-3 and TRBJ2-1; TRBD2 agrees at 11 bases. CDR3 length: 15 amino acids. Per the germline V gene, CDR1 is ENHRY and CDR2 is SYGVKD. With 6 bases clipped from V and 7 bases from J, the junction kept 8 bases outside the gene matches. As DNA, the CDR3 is TGTGCCATCAGCCAACTAGCGGGAGCAGCAAATGAGCAGTTCTTC. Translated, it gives CAISQLAGAANEQFF.

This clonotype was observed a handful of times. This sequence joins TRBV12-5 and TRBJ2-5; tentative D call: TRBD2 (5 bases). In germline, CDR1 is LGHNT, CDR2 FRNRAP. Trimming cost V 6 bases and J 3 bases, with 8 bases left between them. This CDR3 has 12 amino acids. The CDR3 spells CASGRGKETQYF. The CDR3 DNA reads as TGTGCTAGTGGACGGGGAAAAGAGACCCAGTACTTC.

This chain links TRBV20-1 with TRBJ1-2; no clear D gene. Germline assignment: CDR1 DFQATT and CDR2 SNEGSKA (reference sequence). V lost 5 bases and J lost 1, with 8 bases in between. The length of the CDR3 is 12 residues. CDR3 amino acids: CSAADINYGYTF. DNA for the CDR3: TGCAGTGCTGCCGACATTAACTATGGCTACACCTTC.

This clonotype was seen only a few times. The CDR3 bases are TGTGCCAGCAGTTTTGGGCTACCCGGGGGAAACATTCAGTACTTC. Its protein is CASSFGLPGGNIQYF. The genes are TRBV12-3 or TRBV12-4 and TRBJ2-4, with D possibly being TRBD2 (6 bases). This CDR3 has 15 residues. The V end lost 3 bases, the J end lost 6 bases, and 15 bases lay between the germline ends.

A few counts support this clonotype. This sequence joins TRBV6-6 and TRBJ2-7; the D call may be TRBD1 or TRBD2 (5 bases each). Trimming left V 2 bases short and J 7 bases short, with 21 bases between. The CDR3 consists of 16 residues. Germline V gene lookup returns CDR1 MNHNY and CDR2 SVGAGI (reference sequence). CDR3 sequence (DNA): TGTGCCAGCAGTTACGTTCTGGGACGGGGCGTAGGGGAGCAGTACTTC. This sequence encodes CASSYVLGRGVGEQYF.

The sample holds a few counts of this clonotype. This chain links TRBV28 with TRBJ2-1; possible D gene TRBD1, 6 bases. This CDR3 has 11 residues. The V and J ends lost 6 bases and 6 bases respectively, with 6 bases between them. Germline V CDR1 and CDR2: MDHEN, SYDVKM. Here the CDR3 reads CASRGGNEQFF. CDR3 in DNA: TGTGCCAGCAGAGGGGGCAATGAGCAGTTCTTC. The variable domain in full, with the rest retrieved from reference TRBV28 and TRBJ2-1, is DVKVTQSSRYLVKRTGEKVFLECVQDMDHENMFWYRQDPGLGLRLIYFSYDVKMKEKGDIPEGYSVSREKKERFSLILESASTNQTSMYLCASRGGNEQFFGPGTRLTVL.

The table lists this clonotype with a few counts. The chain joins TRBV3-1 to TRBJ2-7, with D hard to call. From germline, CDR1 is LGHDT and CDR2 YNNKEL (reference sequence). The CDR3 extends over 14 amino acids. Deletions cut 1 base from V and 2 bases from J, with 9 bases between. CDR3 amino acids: CASSQGARTYEQYV. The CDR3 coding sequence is TGTGCCAGCAGCCAAGGCGCACGGACCTACGAGCAGTACGTC.

In DNA form, the CDR3 reads TGTGCCATCAGTGCCCCAGGTGGGACCGGGGAGCTGTTTTTT. As protein: CAISAPGGTGELFF. This sequence joins TRBV10-3 and TRBJ2-2; no clear D. The V gene's germline CDR1 is ENHRY and CDR2 SYGVKD. V lost 4 bases, J lost 5 bases, and 11 bases lay in between. CDR3 size: 14 residues.

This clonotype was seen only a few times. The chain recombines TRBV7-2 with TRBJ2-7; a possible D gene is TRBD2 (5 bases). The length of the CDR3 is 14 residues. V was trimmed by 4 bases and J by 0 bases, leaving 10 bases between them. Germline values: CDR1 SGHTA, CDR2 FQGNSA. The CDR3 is CASSSDFLSYEQYF. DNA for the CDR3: TGTGCCAGCAGCTCGGACTTTCTCTCCTACGAGCAGTACTTC.

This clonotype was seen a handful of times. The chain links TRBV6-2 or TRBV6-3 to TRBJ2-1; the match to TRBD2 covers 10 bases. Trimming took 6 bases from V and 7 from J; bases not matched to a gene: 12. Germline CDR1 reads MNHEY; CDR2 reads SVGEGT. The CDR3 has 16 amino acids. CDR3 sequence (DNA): TGTGCCAGCAGCTCTGCTAGCGGGAGTTGGACAAATGAGCAGTTCTTC. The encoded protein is CASSSASGSWTNEQFF.

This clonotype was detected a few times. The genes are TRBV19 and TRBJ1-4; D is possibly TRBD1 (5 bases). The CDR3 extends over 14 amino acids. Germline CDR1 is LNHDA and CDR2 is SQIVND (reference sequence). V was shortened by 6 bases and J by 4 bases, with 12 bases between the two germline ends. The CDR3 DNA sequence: TGTGCCAGTAGACGGGACGGCTTTAATGAAAAACTGTTTTTT. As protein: CASRRDGFNEKLFF.

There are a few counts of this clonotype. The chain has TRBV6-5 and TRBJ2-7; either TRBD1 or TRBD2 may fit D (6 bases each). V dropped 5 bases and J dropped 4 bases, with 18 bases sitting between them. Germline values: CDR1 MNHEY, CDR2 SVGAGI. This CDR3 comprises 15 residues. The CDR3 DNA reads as TGTGCCAGCAGTCCTCTTGGGGGGCTGCGGTACGAGCAGTACTTC. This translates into CASSPLGGLRYEQYF.